This T cell receptor beta chain was captured in a study of cytomegalovirus exposure and HLA in healthy donors. V dropped 0 bases and J dropped 14 bases, with 19 bases sitting between them. Germline CDR1 and CDR2: LNHNV and YYDKDF (reference sequence). The CDR3 contains 15 residues. Details on this clone: Antigen unknown.

Study-level findings and limits: Relative to equally common others, HLA-associated TCR beta chains showed greater clonal expansion in a later analysis. With DRB1 most and HLA-C fewest, TCR association rates differed between HLA loci in a later analysis.

Amplification used 60 Vbeta primers and 13 Jbeta primers. In the original workflow: About 88 million unique TCR beta chains, roughly 11 million of them shared, were counted by a later analysis. Here immunoSEQ multiplex PCR was the method, and the copy in TCRdb shows in-frame clones only, minus some. That table is the source of V, J and clone size, and D and trimming were worked out from the DNA. This table has 140,000 to 150,000 clones, 75% to 90% appearing once. The sample comprised PBMCs. The receptor's source is a man aged 40-49 years in good health and CMV-seronegative. This rearrangement joins TRBV15 to TRBJ1-4; the D gene is possibly TRBD1 (5 bases). CDR3: CATSRDQVGSGPLFF. As DNA, the CDR3 is TGTGCCACCAGCAGAGATCAAGTCGGGTCAGGGCCCCTGTTTTTT.